This is a list of T cell receptor beta chains from one sample in a study of blood T cell repertoires in COVID-19. Data came from immunoSEQ multiplex PCR; TCRdb stores just in-frame clones and leaves some out. The sample has about 260,000 clones; around 88% are singletons. Input material: PBMCs or T cells enriched from blood (not recorded which). These receptors were collected from a woman between 45 and 65 years old who had recovered from COVID-19. Each CDR3 is given with its conserved first and last residue. Each record gives: V gene, J gene, D gene, CDR3 length, clone size, CDR3 DNA, CDR3 protein. The D gene is left open where the match is weak. Size tells how often a clone was seen (once, few, many) or the class of an expanded clone, and some rows leave it out.

>TRBV3-1/TRBV3-2|TRBJ2-5|NA|12|NA
TGTGCCAGCCAGGGGTACCAAGAGACCCAGTACTTC
CASQGYQETQYF
>TRBV7-9|TRBJ1-1|NA|14|NA
TGTGCCAGCAGCTACGGGACCAAGAGGGGGGGCGCTTTCTTT
CASSYGTKRGGAFF
>TRBV19|TRBJ2-1|TRBD2|15|NA
TGTGCCAGTAGTATGGCTAGCGGGCCCTACAATGAGCAGTTCTTC
CASSMASGPYNEQFF
>TRBV7-3|TRBJ2-5|TRBD1|15|NA
TGTGCCAGCAGCTCCCAGGCTGGGACAGGGACTACTCGGTACTTC
CASSSQAGTGTTRYF
>TRBV6-5|TRBJ1-4|NA|14|NA
TGTGCCAGCAGCCTGACAGGAGGAGGTGAAAAACTGTTTTTT
CASSLTGGGEKLFF
>TRBV11-2|TRBJ2-1|TRBD2|15|NA
TGTGCCAGCAGCTTAACTAGCGGACGATACAATGAGCAGTTCTTC
CASSLTSGRYNEQFF
>TRBV11-3|TRBJ1-1|NA|14|once
TGTGCCAGCAGCTTTTTGACAGTGAACACTGAAGCTTTCTTT
CASSFLTVNTEAFF
>TRBV18|TRBJ1-1|TRBD1|15|NA
TGTGCCAGCTCACCTCAGGGGGCTCGGGACACTGAAGCTTTCTTT
CASSPQGARDTEAFF
>TRBV19|TRBJ2-1|TRBD2|14|once
TGTGCCAGTACTCCGGGAGGGCCGGTAAATGAGCAGTTCTTC
CASTPGGPVNEQFF
>TRBV10-3|TRBJ2-7|TRBD2|14|NA
TGTGCCATCAGTCCTAGCGGGGCAACCTACGAGCAGTACTTC
CAISPSGATYEQYF
>TRBV28|TRBJ2-1|TRBD1|16|NA
TGTGCCAGCAGTGAGGGGACAGGGGTAATCGGGAATGAGCAGTTCTTC
CASSEGTGVIGNEQFF
>TRBV30|TRBJ2-3|TRBD2|15|NA
TGTGCCTGGAGCGGACTAGCGGGGGCAATAAATACGCAGTATTTT
CAWSGLAGAINTQYF
>TRBV7-2|TRBJ1-1|NA|15|NA
TGTGCCAGCAGCTTAGAAAGGAGTGTGAACACTGAAGCTTTCTTT
CASSLERSVNTEAFF
>TRBV6-6|TRBJ2-1|NA|13|NA
TGTGCCAGCATGGAGAGCTCCTACAATGAGCAGTTCTTC
CASMESSYNEQFF
>TRBV7-3|TRBJ2-7|NA|15|NA
TGTGCCAGCAGCTTCTCCTTCAGCGCCTCCTACGAGCAGTACTTC
CASSFSFSASYEQYF
>TRBV11-3|TRBJ2-6|TRBD1|19|once
TGTGCCAGCAGCTTGGGACAGATACAAGCACCCTCTGGGGCCAACGTCCTGACTTTC
CASSLGQIQAPSGANVLTF
>TRBV7-3|TRBJ1-2|TRBD1|13|NA
TGTGCCAGCAGCTTAGACACAGGGGATGGCTACACCTTC
CASSLDTGDGYTF
>TRBV24-1|TRBJ2-7|TRBD1|15|NA
TGTGCCACCAGCGCGGGACAGGGGAGTAACTACGAGCAGTACTTC
CATSAGQGSNYEQYF
>TRBV19|TRBJ2-5|NA|13|NA
TGTGCCAGTAGTAGGAGGGACCAGGAGACCCAGTACTTC
CASSRRDQETQYF
>TRBV4-2|TRBJ2-3|TRBD2|16|NA
TGTGCCAGCAGCCAGACTAGCGGGAGCGGGGCAGATACGCAGTATTTT
CASSQTSGSGADTQYF
>TRBV5-6|TRBJ1-1|TRBD1|18|NA
TGTGCCAGCAGTGAAGGGACAGGGGTTGGTAAGGTGAACACTGAAGCTTTCTTT
CASSEGTGVGKVNTEAFF
>TRBV9|TRBJ2-5|NA|14|once
TGTGCCAGCAGCCCTTACGGACAGCAAGAGACCCAGTACTTC
CASSPYGQQETQYF
>TRBV7-2|TRBJ2-1|TRBD1|18|NA
TGTGCCAGCAGCTTAGTGGCGCGGGGGACAGGGCGCTACAATGAGCAGTTCTTC
CASSLVARGTGRYNEQFF
>TRBV6-5|TRBJ1-5|NA|13|NA
TGTGCCAGCAGTCTTCAGAAGAATCAGCCCCAGCATTTT
CASSLQKNQPQHF
>TRBV19|TRBJ2-1|TRBD2|15|NA
TGTGCCAGTAGTAATACCAGAGCGGGATACAATGAGCAGTTCTTC
CASSNTRAGYNEQFF
>TRBV30|TRBJ2-1|TRBD2|14|few
TGTGCCTGGAGTAGCAAGCGGGGATGGAATGAGCAGTTCTTC
CAWSSKRGWNEQFF
>TRBV28|TRBJ1-6|TRBD1|14|NA
TGTGCCAGCAGGGAGACAGGGTATAATTCACCCCTCCACTTT
CASRETGYNSPLHF
>TRBV20-1|TRBJ2-7|TRBD1|15|NA
TGCAGTGCTAGTCCGGGACAGGGGATCCCCTACGAGCAGTACTTC
CSASPGQGIPYEQYF
>TRBV10-3|TRBJ2-3|TRBD2|17|NA
TGTGCCATCAGTGAGTCAGGGGCGGGAGTTGGCTCAGATACGCAGTATTTT
CAISESGAGVGSDTQYF
>TRBV3-1/TRBV3-2|TRBJ2-1|NA|15|NA
TGTGCCAGCAGCCAAGCTCCGGGGTCATACAATGAGCAGTTCTTC
CASSQAPGSYNEQFF
>TRBV7-2|TRBJ2-2|NA|18|few
TGTGCCAGCAGGATCAGAGGGGGGGGAACAGGCACCATCCCTACCCTGTTTTTT
CASRIRGGGTGTIPTLFF
>TRBV12-3/TRBV12-4|TRBJ1-5|NA|13|NA
TGTGCCAGCAGTTTACACAGAAATCAGCCCCAGCATTTT
CASSLHRNQPQHF
>TRBV11-2|TRBJ1-1|TRBD1|16|NA
TGTGCCAGCAGTATTCACAGGGGAAACCGGGGCACTGAAGCTTTCTTT
CASSIHRGNRGTEAFF
>TRBV7-9|TRBJ2-5|TRBD1|15|NA
TGTGCCAGCAGCTTAGGAGGGGCAGGGGGAGAGACCCAGTACTTC
CASSLGGAGGETQYF
>TRBV7-4|TRBJ1-5|TRBD1|16|NA
TGTGCCAGCAGCTTCGCCAGGACAGGGGTCAATCAGCCCCAGCATTTT
CASSFARTGVNQPQHF
>TRBV12-3/TRBV12-4|TRBJ2-3|NA|12|NA
TGTGCCAGCAGCCGGGGCACAGATACGCAGTATTTT
CASSRGTDTQYF
>TRBV6-5|TRBJ2-5|NA|14|NA
TGTGCCAGCACCCCAGGGGGGTCCGGCGAGACCCAGTACTTC
CASTPGGSGETQYF
>TRBV28|TRBJ2-5|TRBD1|15|NA
TGTGCCAGCAGTTTATTTACAGGGGAAGATGAGACCCAGTACTTC
CASSLFTGEDETQYF
>TRBV6-5|TRBJ2-1|TRBD2|15|NA
TGTGCCAGCAGACAGCTAGCGGGGAGCTACAATGAGCAGTTCTTC
CASRQLAGSYNEQFF
>TRBV9|TRBJ1-4|NA|14|NA
TGTGCCAGCAGCGGCCGGGGGGGTTTTGAAAAACTGTTTTTT
CASSGRGGFEKLFF
>TRBV5-4|TRBJ1-2|NA|12|NA
TGTGCCAGCAGCTCGGACAGCCTCGGGTACACCTTC
CASSSDSLGYTF
>TRBV2|TRBJ2-3|TRBD1|15|NA
TGTGCCAGCACCCTGGACAGGGGCCCCACAGATACGCAGTATTTT
CASTLDRGPTDTQYF
>TRBV10-3|TRBJ2-7|TRBD2|13|NA
TGTGCCATCACCACCCCGGGACTAGCGGTGCAGTACTTC
CAITTPGLAVQYF
>TRBV30|TRBJ1-5|NA|13|NA
TGTGCCTGGAGTGGACAGGCAGGGCAGCCCCAGCATTTT
CAWSGQAGQPQHF
>TRBV7-8|TRBJ1-5|NA|15|NA
TGTGCCAGCAGCTTAAAGCGGACAGATAATCAGCCCCAGCATTTT
CASSLKRTDNQPQHF
>TRBV9|TRBJ2-2|TRBD2|15|NA
TGTGCCAGCAGGTCTAGCGGGAGGAGTCCCGGGGAGCTGTTTTTT
CASRSSGRSPGELFF